This T cell receptor beta chain was retrieved from a study of T cell repertoires in cytomegalovirus infection. Across the study: It can be stated that public TCR beta signatures indicated CMV infection as well as a matching HLA type.

Study-wide results and caveats: Dominant in the ex vivo response were TCR beta clonotypes restricted by HLA-C and specific for CMV.

TCRdb re-analysed the reads in MiXCR, keeping a single row per CDR3 protein. The repertoire has roughly 280,000 distinct CDR3 sequences, roughly 13% of them found once; the top ten carry 7% to 9.5%. Many counts were recorded for this clonotype. The antigen is unknown. Sequencing was carried out using PBMCs. The TCR originated in a human donor in good health (CMV status not recorded). Some clones in this sample may be carry-over from other donors' samples.

For the CDR3, the DNA is TGTGCCAGCAGTTCTACAGGGGGTGGAGAGACCCAGTACTTC. Protein product: CASSSTGGGETQYF. The chain carries TRBV6-1 and TRBJ2-5, with 8 bases matching TRBD1. CDR1 is MNHNS and CDR2 is SASEGT in the germline V gene. The V and J ends lost 5 bases and 4 bases, in that order; junction bases with no gene match: 6. The CDR3 has 14 amino acids.